This TCR beta chain was sequenced during a study of quantifying T cell responses using KT2 cells. About the study: cDNA was made from DNase-treated RNA using alpha and beta constant primers. Estimated efficiency of the T4 ligation step was above 9.5% under optimum conditions.

This clonotype was seen more than once but under ten times. A range of KT2-to-PBMC ratios was made using fixed PBMC numbers. V lost 7 bases, J lost 4 bases, and 19 bases lay in between. Germline values: CDR1 MNHEY, CDR2 SVGAGI. The CDR3 is made up of 15 amino acids. A single-stranded UMI oligo with SP2 sequence was ligated to cDNA 3' ends. An equimolar mix of RC1.1 and RC1.2 primed the beta chain across TRBC1 and TRBC2. TCRdb ran MiXCR on the UMI-ligation and nested PCR reads and lists one entry per CDR3 protein. This table holds about 33,000 distinct CDR3 sequences, 10% to 13% found once. Material: PBMCs spiked with cells of the T cell clone KT2. The rearrangement joins TRBV6-5 to TRBJ1-1; D call uncertain. The sequence derives from a human donor. The CDR3 nucleotides are TGTGCCAGCAAGGTCTCTTCGTTTTCCCCCACTGAAGCTTTCTTT. It codes for CASKVSSFSPTEAFF.